The 15 T cell receptor beta chains below were found in one sample sequenced in a study of radiotherapy plus CTLA-4 blockade in lung cancer. Sequenced by immunoSEQ multiplex PCR; TCRdb stores in-frame clones only, minus some. The sample has about 110,000 clones, over 65% seen once; the top ten hold roughly 3.5%. The starting material was peripheral blood, obtained from a patient treated with radiotherapy plus ipilimumab. The source of these receptors is a human donor with non-small cell lung cancer that progressed on radiotherapy plus ipilimumab. Some clones in this sample may be carry-over from other donors' samples.

This clone was seen once. CDR3 nucleotides: TGTGCCAGCAGTGACTCACACTATTCACCCCTCCACTTT. Residues: CASSDSHYSPLHF. J is TRBJ1-6 and V is TRBV6-4; D remains unclear. The V gene lost 0 bases and the J gene lost 8 bases, with 5 bases spanning the gap. Germline V gene data show CDR1 as MRHNA and CDR2 as SNTAGT. The CDR3 spans 13 residues.

This clone has just one count. This rearrangement joins TRBV7-2 to TRBJ2-7, with D tentatively TRBD1 (6 bases). This CDR3 spans 15 amino acids. The V gene's germline CDR1 is SGHTA and CDR2 FQGNSA. V lost 1 base and J lost 6, with 16 bases in between. Here the CDR3 DNA reads TGTGCCAGCAGCTTAGTATCGGAGATGGGGGCCGAGCAGTACTTC. It is translated as CASSLVSEMGAEQYF.

The chain employs TRBV4-2 and TRBJ2-3; unclear D gene. With 4 bases removed from V and 0 bases from J, the gap between germline ends came to 14 bases. Germline-derived CDR1 and CDR2 are LGHNA and YNFKEQ. This CDR3 contains 16 residues. The CDR3 spells CASSPSQSSSTDTQYF. CDR3 sequence (DNA): TGTGCCAGCAGCCCAAGTCAGTCTTCTAGCACAGATACGCAGTATTTT.

The rearrangement joins TRBV9 to TRBJ1-6, with 11 bases aligning to TRBD1. Germline lookup yields CDR1 SGDLS and CDR2 YYNGEE. The junction had 3 bases not matched to a gene; V was cut back by 3 bases and J by 7 bases. The CDR3 sequence is 15 residues long. The CDR3 sequence: CASSARDRGNSPLHF. CDR3 DNA sequence: TGTGCCAGCAGCGCCCGGGACAGGGGGAATTCACCCCTCCACTTT.

The chain employs TRBV6-6 and TRBJ1-2; D unresolved. V gave up 8 bases and J gave up 4 bases, with 11 bases separating them. Germline V CDR1 and CDR2: MNHNY, SVGAGI (reference sequence). The CDR3 consists of 12 residues. The CDR3 sequence is CASRVRSYGYTF. The CDR3 DNA follows: TGTGCCAGCCGGGTTCGCAGCTATGGCTACACCTTC.

The V gene is TRBV4-2, the J gene TRBJ1-5; D is undetermined. Trimming left V 0 bases short and J 0 bases short, with 6 bases between. This CDR3 contains 15 residues. Germline CDR1 and CDR2: LGHNA and YNFKEQ. CDR3 coding DNA: TGTGCCAGCAGCCAAGATGAGCATAGCAATCAGCCCCAGCATTTT. Translated: CASSQDEHSNQPQHF.

V usage is TRBV5-6 and J usage is TRBJ2-3; D gene uncertain. This CDR3 contains 15 residues. Germline V lookup: CDR1 SGHDT, CDR2 YYEEEE. Trimming took 0 bases from V and 0 from J, leaving 8 bases between them. The CDR3: CASSLDLTSTDTQYF. The CDR3 DNA reads TGTGCCAGCAGCTTGGACCTGACTAGCACAGATACGCAGTATTTT.

DNA of the CDR3: TGTGCCAGCAGCTCAGGACGGGGGGGTAGCACAGATACGCAGTATTTT. Encoded protein: CASSSGRGGSTDTQYF. This chain links TRBV7-2 with TRBJ2-3, with 8 bases matching TRBD2. This CDR3 is built from 16 residues. In germline, CDR1 is SGHTA, CDR2 FQGNSA. V was clipped by 4 bases and J by 0 bases; unmatched bases: 6.

The CDR3 protein is CASSVGADTQYF. CDR3 nucleotides: TGTGCCAGCAGCGTAGGTGCAGATACGCAGTATTTT. The chain joins TRBV9 to TRBJ2-3, with unresolved D. The CDR3 is 12 residues long. The V end lost 0 bases, the J end lost 4 bases, and 3 bases lay between the germline ends. Per the germline V gene, CDR1 is SGDLS and CDR2 is YYNGEE.

The chain joins TRBV6-1 to TRBJ1-2; D gene unclear. The CDR3 has 14 residues. The germline CDR1 and CDR2 sequences are MNHNS and SASEGT. Trimming removed 10 bases at V and 1 base at J, with 16 bases between. The CDR3 loop is CAILRANYNYGYTF. The CDR3 DNA reads TGTGCCATCCTCCGGGCTAACTATAACTATGGCTACACCTTC.

On this clone: As the CDR3 is not closed by the conserved phenylalanine or tryptophan, this likely results from a read error. The V and J genes are TRBV11-3 and TRBJ1-2; D is unresolved. Trimming shortened V by 0 bases and J by 11 bases, and 13 bases separated the two germline ends. The V gene's germline CDR1 is SGHNT and CDR2 YENEEA. This CDR3 region has 13 residues. CDR3: CASSLEGSRHYTL. The CDR3 DNA reads as TGTGCCAGCAGCTTAGAGGGGAGCAGGCATTACACCCTC.

The genes are TRBV5-6 and TRBJ2-7; D gene unclear. Germline values: CDR1 SGHDT, CDR2 YYEEEE. Trimming stripped 2 bases from V and 4 bases from J, with 13 bases between. The CDR3 contains 14 residues. CDR3 in DNA: TGTGCCAGCAGCTTTGGACGTCGTCGTTACGAGCAGTACTTC. Translated: CASSFGRRRYEQYF.

CDR3 DNA: TGTGCCCCGATATTGCATTTCCATCTGGAAAACACCATATATTTT. Residues: CAPILHFHLENTIYF. The V gene is TRBV7-6, the J gene TRBJ1-3; D unclear. The CDR3 runs to 15 residues. Trimming pared 11 bases from V and 6 bases from J, leaving 23 bases between. Germline V gene data show CDR1 as SGHVS and CDR2 as FNYEAQ.

The rearrangement links TRBV19 to TRBJ1-2, with TRBD1 identical over 7 bases. Per the germline V gene, CDR1 is LNHDA and CDR2 is SQIVND (reference sequence). Trimming removed 2 bases from V and 5 bases from J; junction bases left unmatched: 2. The CDR3 loop spans 13 amino acids. The CDR3, as DNA: TGTGCCAGTAGTATATCGGGACAGTATGGCTACACCTTC. Its translation is CASSISGQYGYTF.

This chain connects TRBV6-1 to TRBJ2-7; D remains unclear. The CDR3 loop spans 11 amino acids. V lost 4 bases to trimming and J lost 3 bases, with 4 bases between them. Germline loops: CDR1 MNHNS, CDR2 SASEGT. The CDR3 nucleotides read TGTGCCAGCAGTGTTATCTACGAGCAGTACTTC. As protein: CASSVIYEQYF.